Following are 27 T cell receptor beta chains from one sample sequenced in a study of T-cell reconstitution after alpha-beta-depleted transplantation in children. Unique molecular identifiers were incorporated during preparation of the TCRbeta library. TCRdb reprocessed the PCR reads with MiXCR, giving one entry per CDR3 protein. The data show 98,000 or so distinct CDR3 sequences, under 25% seen once. The sample was PBMCs, taken before TCRalphabeta/CD19-depleted stem cell transplant. These receptors were obtained from a boy aged 2 to 9 with acute lymphoblastic leukemia, due to receive a stem cell transplant.

The gene calls are TRBV3-1 and TRBJ1-2; maybe TRBD1 (6 bases). CDR1 is LGHDT, CDR2 YNNKEL, per germline (reference sequence). V was shortened by 0 bases and J by 7 bases, with 12 bases between the two germline ends. CDR3 length: 14 residues. As DNA, the CDR3 is TGTGCCAGCAGCCAAGAAGCCAGGGGATTTGGCTACACCTTC. As protein: CASSQEARGFGYTF.

V usage is TRBV2 and J usage is TRBJ2-1; TRBD2 agrees at 12 bases. The CDR3 has 17 residues. Germline V gives CDR1 SNHLY, CDR2 FYNNEI. Germline trimming cut 6 bases from V and 7 bases from J; bases unmatched to any gene: 13. CDR3 amino acids: CASSDTNPGLAGNEQFF. The CDR3 nucleotides read TGTGCCAGCAGCGACACCAATCCCGGACTAGCGGGAAATGAGCAGTTCTTC. The full variable domain, completed using reference TRBV2 and TRBJ2-1, is EPEVTQTPSHQVTQMGQEVILRCVPISNHLYFYWYRQILGQKVEFLVSFYNNEISEKSEIFDDQFSVERPDGSNFTLKIRSTKLEDSAMYFCASSDTNPGLAGNEQFFGPGTRLTVL.

V gene TRBV12-3 or TRBV12-4 combines with J gene TRBJ2-7; a weak D match, TRBD2 (6 bases). V was pared by 5 bases and J by 2 bases, with 16 bases between. This CDR3 is 15 amino acids long. The CDR3 nucleotides read TGTGCCAGCAGTATACCGGGAGCTGGAACCTACGAGCAGTACTTC. This codes for CASSIPGAGTYEQYF.

The genes are TRBV11-2 and TRBJ2-1; no reliable D call. The CDR3 length is 11 residues. CDR1 and CDR2 (germline): SGHAT, FQNNGV. The V and J ends lost 5 bases and 15 bases respectively, with 14 bases between them. The CDR3 loop reads CASSGYRSPFF. CDR3 DNA sequence: TGTGCCAGCAGCGGGTACAGAAGCCCGTTCTTC.

Here the CDR3 reads CASSSLGTVGRLTF. The CDR3 coding sequence is TGTGCCAGCAGTTCCCTTGGGACAGTTGGGCGGCTCACCTTC. The chain combines TRBV28 with TRBJ1-2, with 7 bases lining up with TRBD1. V lost 4 bases and J lost 13; bases outside the gene matches: 15. The CDR3 is made up of 14 amino acids. CDR1 is MDHEN and CDR2 is SYDVKM in the germline V gene.

This chain uses TRBV7-2 with TRBJ2-1; D ambiguous. The CDR3 is 15 amino acids. V gave up 4 bases and J gave up 0 bases, with 10 bases separating them. Germline assignment: CDR1 SGHTA and CDR2 FQGNSA. CDR3 in DNA: TGTGCCAGCAGCTCGATGATGAGCTCCTACAATGAGCAGTTCTTC. Residues: CASSSMMSSYNEQFF.

This sequence joins TRBV5-5 and TRBJ2-1; TRBD1 is a possible D gene (6 bases). Deletions cut 0 bases from V and 8 bases from J, with 9 bases between. The CDR3 has 13 amino acids. The germline CDR1 and CDR2 sequences are SGHKS and YYEKEE (reference sequence). CDR3 region: CASSLEDSDEQFF. The CDR3 DNA sequence: TGTGCCAGCAGCTTGGAGGACAGCGATGAGCAGTTCTTC.

In its sample, this clonotype was seen a few times. The rearrangement uses TRBV28 and TRBJ2-3; 7 nucleotides line up with TRBD2. V gave up 2 bases and J gave up 4 bases; unmatched junction bases: 3. The CDR3 runs to 14 residues. Germline-derived CDR1 and CDR2 are MDHEN and SYDVKM. This CDR3 reads CASSLAGESDTQYF. The CDR3 coding sequence is TGTGCCAGCAGTTTAGCGGGGGAGTCAGATACGCAGTATTTT.

This clonotype has only a few counts. The rearrangement uses TRBV29-1 and TRBJ2-1; D not resolved. The V end lost 3 bases, the J end lost 7 bases, and 7 bases lay between the germline ends. The length of the CDR3 is 11 residues. Germline CDR1 and CDR2: SQVTM and ANQGSEA. The CDR3 is CSVDGVNEQFF. CDR3 nucleotide sequence: TGCAGCGTTGATGGAGTAAATGAGCAGTTCTTC.

This clonotype came up a few times. This chain joins TRBV20-1 and TRBJ2-5; D perhaps matches TRBD2 (6 bases). Looked up from germline, CDR1 is DFQATT and CDR2 is SNEGSKA (reference sequence). This CDR3 contains 11 residues. V was pared by 7 bases and J by 3 bases, with 9 bases between. The CDR3 region has the DNA TGCAGTGGGAGACTAGAAGAGACCCAGTACTTC. Residues: CSGRLEETQYF.

V gene TRBV28 combines with J gene TRBJ2-1; D is ambiguous. The CDR3 runs 11 residues. Trimming cost V 1 base and J 10 bases, with 5 bases left between them. The germline V gene has CDR1 MDHEN and CDR2 SYDVKM. CDR3 coding DNA: TGTGCCAGCAGTTTATATCAGGAGCAGTTCTTC. Translation: CASSLYQEQFF.

The sample holds a few counts of this clonotype. The chain has TRBV27 and TRBJ2-2; 10 bases are a match to TRBD2. The CDR3 runs to 16 residues. Germline assignment: CDR1 MNHEY and CDR2 SMNVEV (reference sequence). The V gene end was trimmed by 5 bases and the J gene end by 1 base; junction bases not matched to a gene: 4. DNA for the CDR3: TGTGCCAGCAGTCCTAGGACTAGCGGGAACACCGGGGAGCTGTTTTTT. This translates into CASSPRTSGNTGELFF.

There are a few counts of this clonotype. The rearrangement links TRBV5-1 to TRBJ1-3; 7 bases fit TRBD1. CDR1 is SGHRS and CDR2 is YFSETQ in the germline V gene. CDR3 size: 16 residues. V lost 0 bases, J lost 5 bases, and 8 bases stayed unmatched. CDR3 loop: CASSLEGTEGRNTIYF. The CDR3 region has the DNA TGCGCCAGCAGCTTGGAAGGGACAGAGGGTCGAAACACCATATATTTT.

In its sample, this clonotype was seen a few times. The rearrangement joins TRBV7-2 to TRBJ2-3, with 13 bases fitting TRBD2. CDR3 length: 16 residues. Per the germline V gene, CDR1 is SGHTA and CDR2 is FQGNSA. V was pared by 0 bases and J by 4 bases, with 1 base of the junction left unmatched. CDR3 in DNA: TGTGCCAGCAGCTTAGCCACTAGCGGGAGGGCAGATACGCAGTATTTT. Protein sequence: CASSLATSGRADTQYF.

In this sample, this clonotype is medium-sized. The chain joins TRBV5-1 to TRBJ2-1; possible D gene TRBD1, 6 bases. V was trimmed by 2 bases and J by 2 bases, leaving 11 bases between them. The CDR3 sequence is 15 residues long. CDR1 and CDR2 from the germline V gene are SGHRS and YFSETQ. DNA of the CDR3: TGCGCCAGCAGCTTCTACAGGGAACCCTACAATGAGCAGTTCTTC. This sequence encodes CASSFYREPYNEQFF.

This clonotype was seen more than once but under ten times. The gene calls are TRBV4-3 and TRBJ1-1, with D perhaps matching TRBD1 (5 bases). This CDR3 is built from 15 residues. Trimming cost V 3 bases and J 3 bases, with 14 bases left between them. The germline V gene encodes CDR1 LGHNA and CDR2 YSLEER. Here the CDR3 reads CASSQQAWDYTEAFF. DNA of the CDR3: TGCGCCAGCAGCCAGCAGGCTTGGGACTACACTGAAGCTTTCTTT.

In its sample, this clonotype was seen a few times. The chain carries TRBV7-3 and TRBJ2-2; D remains unclear. The V end lost 1 base, the J end lost 6 bases, and 6 bases lay between the germline ends. There are 13 residues in the CDR3. Germline V gives CDR1 SGHTA, CDR2 FQGTGA. CDR3 sequence (DNA): TGTGCCAGCAGCTTAATTGAGGCCGGGGAGCTGTTTTTT. It codes for CASSLIEAGELFF.

This clonotype counts as large. The chain has TRBV12-3 or TRBV12-4 and TRBJ2-3, with D hard to call. The V end was cut by 2 bases, the J end by 6 bases, with 9 bases between. CDR3 size: 13 residues. Written as DNA, the CDR3 is TGTGCCAGCAGTTTACCAACCGATGATACGCAGTATTTT. Residues: CASSLPTDDTQYF.

This clonotype came up a few times. The rearrangement links TRBV25-1 to TRBJ2-5; TRBD1 might be the D (6 bases). The CDR3 is 14 amino acids. V was clipped by 4 bases and J by 4 bases, with 13 bases between them. CDR1 is MGHDK, CDR2 SYGVNS, per germline. The CDR3 protein is CASSAGQSRETQYF. DNA for the CDR3: TGTGCCAGCAGTGCTGGACAGAGTAGAGAGACCCAGTACTTC.

CDR3 nucleotide sequence: TGCGCCAGCAGCTTCAAAGGGTACGAGCAGTACTTC. It specifies CASSFKGYEQYF. The rearrangement joins TRBV5-1 to TRBJ2-7; D uncertain. V was shortened by 2 bases and J by 4 bases, with 7 bases between the two germline ends. CDR1 and CDR2 (germline): SGHRS, YFSETQ. CDR3 length: 12 residues.

The chain has TRBV12-3 or TRBV12-4 and TRBJ2-7, with a weak D call TRBD2 (6 bases). The V gene lost 7 bases and the J gene lost 3 bases, with 22 bases spanning the gap. The CDR3 sequence is 16 residues long. The CDR3 loop is CASTRGAGGRYYEQYF. The CDR3 coding sequence is TGTGCCAGCACCCGAGGGGCCGGGGGTAGGTACTACGAGCAGTACTTC.

This clonotype was seen more than once but under ten times. The rearrangement uses TRBV6-2 or TRBV6-3 and TRBJ2-7; D remains unclear. Trimming removed 6 bases from V and 2 bases from J, with 8 bases in between. CDR1 and CDR2 from the germline V gene are MNHEY and SVGEGT. This CDR3 comprises 12 residues. In nucleotides, the CDR3 is TGTGCCAGCAGAGATCCCCCCTACGAGCAGTACTTC. This translates into CASRDPPYEQYF.

This clonotype appeared a few times. The rearrangement uses TRBV2 and TRBJ2-3; D is undetermined. CDR1 is SNHLY and CDR2 is FYNNEI in the germline V gene. Trimming cost V 4 bases and J 1 base, with 6 bases left between them. The CDR3 loop spans 13 amino acids. CDR3 coding DNA: TGTGCCAGCAGTGTCCAGGGCACAGATACGCAGTATTTT. Translation: CASSVQGTDTQYF.

The chain employs TRBV5-4 and TRBJ2-1, with unresolved D. The CDR3 length is 14 residues. V lost 4 bases and J 6 bases, leaving 14 bases between the germline ends. The germline V gene has CDR1 SGHNT and CDR2 YYREEE (reference sequence). The CDR3 region has the DNA TGTGCCAGCAGCGCCTCCCTTGAACTCAATGAGCAGTTCTTC. It encodes CASSASLELNEQFF.

This clonotype appeared once. The V and J genes are TRBV28 and TRBJ2-1, with no clear D. V gave up 6 bases and J gave up 8 bases, with 8 bases separating them. This CDR3 is 11 amino acids long. Germline V gives CDR1 MDHEN, CDR2 SYDVKM. CDR3 residues: CASSSWDEQFF. Here the CDR3 DNA reads TGTGCCAGCAGCTCCTGGGATGAGCAGTTCTTC.

The chain uses TRBV24-1 and TRBJ2-5; 12 bases align to TRBD2. Trimming at V came to 5 bases and at J to 5 bases, leaving 14 bases not matched to a gene. The CDR3 is made up of 18 amino acids. Germline CDR1 and CDR2: KGHDR and SFDVKD. CDR3 DNA sequence: TGTGCCACCAGTGCCCCACCTCTAGCGGGAGGGTTCATCGAGACCCAGTACTTC. Encoded protein: CATSAPPLAGGFIETQYF.

In its sample, this clonotype was seen a few times. The J gene is TRBJ2-6, the V gene TRBV5-1; no clear D. The CDR3 spans 14 residues. The V end was cut by 4 bases, the J end by 1 base, with 6 bases between. Germline CDR1 SGHRS, CDR2 YFSETQ. The CDR3 coding sequence is TGCGCCAGCAGCCTGGCTTCTGGGGCCAACGTCCTGACTTTC. Residues: CASSLASGANVLTF.